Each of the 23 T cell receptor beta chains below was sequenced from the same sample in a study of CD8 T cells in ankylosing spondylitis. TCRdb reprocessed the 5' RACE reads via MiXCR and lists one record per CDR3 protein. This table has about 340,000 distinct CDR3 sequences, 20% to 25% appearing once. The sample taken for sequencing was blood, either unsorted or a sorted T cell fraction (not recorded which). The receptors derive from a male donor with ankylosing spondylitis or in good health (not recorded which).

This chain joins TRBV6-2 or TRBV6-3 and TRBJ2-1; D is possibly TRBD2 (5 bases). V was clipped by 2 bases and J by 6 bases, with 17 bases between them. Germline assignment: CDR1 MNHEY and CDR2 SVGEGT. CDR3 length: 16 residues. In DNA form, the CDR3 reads TGTGCCAGCAGTTACGGCAAGGACTCGCCGGGCAATGAGCAGTTCTTC. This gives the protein CASSYGKDSPGNEQFF.

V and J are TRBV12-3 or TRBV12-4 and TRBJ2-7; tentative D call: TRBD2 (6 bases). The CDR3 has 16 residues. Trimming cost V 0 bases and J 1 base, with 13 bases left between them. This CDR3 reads CASSLARGLLSYEQYF. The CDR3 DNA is TGTGCCAGCAGTTTAGCTAGGGGACTGCTTTCCTACGAGCAGTACTTC.

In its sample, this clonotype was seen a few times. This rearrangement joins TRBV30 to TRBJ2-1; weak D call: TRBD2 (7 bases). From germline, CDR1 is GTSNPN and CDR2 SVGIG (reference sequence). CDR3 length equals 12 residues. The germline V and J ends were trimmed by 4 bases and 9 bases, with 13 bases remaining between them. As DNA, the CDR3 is TGTGCCTGGACCTTAGGGGGGGGTGAGCAGTTCTTC. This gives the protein CAWTLGGGEQFF.

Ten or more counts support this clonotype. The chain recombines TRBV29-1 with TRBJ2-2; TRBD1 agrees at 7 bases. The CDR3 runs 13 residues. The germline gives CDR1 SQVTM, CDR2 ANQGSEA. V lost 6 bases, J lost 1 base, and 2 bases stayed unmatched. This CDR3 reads CSVRTGNTGELFF. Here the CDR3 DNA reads TGCAGCGTCCGGACAGGGAACACCGGGGAGCTGTTTTTT.

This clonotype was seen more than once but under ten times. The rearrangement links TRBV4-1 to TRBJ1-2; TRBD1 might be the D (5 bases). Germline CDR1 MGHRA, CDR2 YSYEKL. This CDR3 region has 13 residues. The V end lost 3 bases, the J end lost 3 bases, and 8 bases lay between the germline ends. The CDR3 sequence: CASSQTAYYGYTF. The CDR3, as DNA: TGCGCCAGCAGCCAGACAGCCTACTATGGCTACACCTTC.

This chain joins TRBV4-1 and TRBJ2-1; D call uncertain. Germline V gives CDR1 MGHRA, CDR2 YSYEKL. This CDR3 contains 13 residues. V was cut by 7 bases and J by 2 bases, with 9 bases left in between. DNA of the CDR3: TGCGCCAGCACTGGGGTCCCCTACAATGAGCAGTTCTTC. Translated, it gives CASTGVPYNEQFF.

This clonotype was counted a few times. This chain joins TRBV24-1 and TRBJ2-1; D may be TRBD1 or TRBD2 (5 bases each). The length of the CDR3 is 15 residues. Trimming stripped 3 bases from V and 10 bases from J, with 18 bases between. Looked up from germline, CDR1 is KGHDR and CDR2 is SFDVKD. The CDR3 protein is CATSDRGVRVEEQFF. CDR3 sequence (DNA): TGTGCCACCAGTGATAGGGGAGTTCGGGTAGAAGAGCAGTTCTTC.

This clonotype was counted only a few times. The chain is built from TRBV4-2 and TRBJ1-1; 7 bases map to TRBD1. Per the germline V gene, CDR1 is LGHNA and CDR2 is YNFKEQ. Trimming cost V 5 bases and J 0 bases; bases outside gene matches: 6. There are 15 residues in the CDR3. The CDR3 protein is CASSSRTGVNTEAFF. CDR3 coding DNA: TGTGCCAGCAGCAGCCGGACAGGTGTGAACACTGAAGCTTTCTTT.

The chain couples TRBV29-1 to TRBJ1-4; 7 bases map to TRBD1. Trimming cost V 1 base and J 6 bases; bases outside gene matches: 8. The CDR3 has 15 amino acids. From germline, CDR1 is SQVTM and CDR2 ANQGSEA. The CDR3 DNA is TGCAGCGTTGAAGTGTACGGGGACAGTTATGAAAAACTGTTTTTT. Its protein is CSVEVYGDSYEKLFF.

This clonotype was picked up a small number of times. The CDR3 loop is CASSSQLDQPQHF. The CDR3, as DNA: TGTGCCAGCAGTTCTCAACTCGATCAGCCCCAGCATTTT. V is TRBV12-3 or TRBV12-4 and J is TRBJ1-5, with no clear D. CDR3 length equals 13 residues. The V and J ends lost 4 bases and 5 bases respectively, with 9 bases between them.

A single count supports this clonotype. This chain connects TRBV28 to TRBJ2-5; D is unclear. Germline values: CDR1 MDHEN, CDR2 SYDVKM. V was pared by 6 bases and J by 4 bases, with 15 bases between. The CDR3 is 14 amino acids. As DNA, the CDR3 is TGTGCCAGCAGACGCTACCACGACCGAGAGACCCAGTACTTC. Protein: CASRRYHDRETQYF.

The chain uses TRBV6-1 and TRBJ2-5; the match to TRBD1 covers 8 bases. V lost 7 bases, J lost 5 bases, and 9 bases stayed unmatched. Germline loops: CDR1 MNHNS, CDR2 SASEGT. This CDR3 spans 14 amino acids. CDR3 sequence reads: CASTEDREEETQYF. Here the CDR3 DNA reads TGTGCCAGCACCGAGGACAGGGAGGAGGAGACCCAGTACTTC.

In DNA form, the CDR3 reads TGTGCCAGCAGCGCGAAGCTCGGACTAGCGGGGGGGCCTAGGAATGAGCAGTTCTTC. Translating it yields CASSAKLGLAGGPRNEQFF. The V gene is TRBV11-1, the J gene TRBJ2-1; 15 bases map to TRBD2. The CDR3 loop spans 19 amino acids. CDR1 is SGHAT, CDR2 FQDESV, per germline (reference sequence). V was pared by 5 bases and J by 7 bases, with 15 bases of the junction left unmatched.

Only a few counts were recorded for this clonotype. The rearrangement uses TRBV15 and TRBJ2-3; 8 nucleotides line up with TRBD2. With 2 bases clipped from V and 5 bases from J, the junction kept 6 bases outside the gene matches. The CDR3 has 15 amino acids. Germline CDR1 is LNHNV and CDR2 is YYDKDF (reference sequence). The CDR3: CATSRSGGGGDTQYF. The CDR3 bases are TGTGCCACCAGCAGATCCGGGGGGGGTGGAGATACGCAGTATTTT.

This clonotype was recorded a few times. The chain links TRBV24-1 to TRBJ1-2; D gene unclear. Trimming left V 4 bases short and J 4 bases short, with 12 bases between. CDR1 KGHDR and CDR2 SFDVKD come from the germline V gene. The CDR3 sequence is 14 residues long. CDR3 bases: TGTGCCACCAGTGACCCACGGGGAACCTATGGCTACACCTTC. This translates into CATSDPRGTYGYTF.

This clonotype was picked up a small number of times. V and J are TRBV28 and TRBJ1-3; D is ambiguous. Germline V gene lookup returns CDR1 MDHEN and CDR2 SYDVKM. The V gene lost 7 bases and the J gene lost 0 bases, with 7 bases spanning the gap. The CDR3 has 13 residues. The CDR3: CASNPRSGNTIYF. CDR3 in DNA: TGTGCCAGCAATCCTCGCTCTGGAAACACCATATATTTT.

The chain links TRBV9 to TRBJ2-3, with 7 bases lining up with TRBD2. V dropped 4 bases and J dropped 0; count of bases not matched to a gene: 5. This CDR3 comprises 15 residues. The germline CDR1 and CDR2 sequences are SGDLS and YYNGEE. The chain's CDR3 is CASSPGGLSTDTQYF. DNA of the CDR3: TGTGCCAGCAGCCCGGGGGGACTGAGCACAGATACGCAGTATTTT.

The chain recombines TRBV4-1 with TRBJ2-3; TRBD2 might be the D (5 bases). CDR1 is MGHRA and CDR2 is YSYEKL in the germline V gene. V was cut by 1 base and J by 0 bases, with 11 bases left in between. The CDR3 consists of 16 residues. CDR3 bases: TGCGCCAGCAGCCAAGGAGGGATCTCTAGCACAGATACGCAGTATTTT. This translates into CASSQGGISSTDTQYF.

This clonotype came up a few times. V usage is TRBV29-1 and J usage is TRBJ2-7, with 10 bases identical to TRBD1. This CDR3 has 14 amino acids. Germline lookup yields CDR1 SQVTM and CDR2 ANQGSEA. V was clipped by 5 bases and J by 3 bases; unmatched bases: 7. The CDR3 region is CSVSGTGEGYEQYF. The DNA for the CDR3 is TGCAGCGTTTCCGGGACAGGGGAGGGCTACGAGCAGTACTTC.

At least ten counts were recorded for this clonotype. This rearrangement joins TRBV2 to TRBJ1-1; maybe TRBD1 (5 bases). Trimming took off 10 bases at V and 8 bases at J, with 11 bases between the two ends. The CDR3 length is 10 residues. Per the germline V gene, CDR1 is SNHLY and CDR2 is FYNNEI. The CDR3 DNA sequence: TGTGCCACTTCGGAGGGGGAAGCTTTCTTT. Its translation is CATSEGEAFF.

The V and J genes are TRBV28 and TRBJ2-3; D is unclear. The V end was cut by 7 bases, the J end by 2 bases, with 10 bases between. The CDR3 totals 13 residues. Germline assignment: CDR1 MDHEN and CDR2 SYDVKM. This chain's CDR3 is CASNLAITDTQYF. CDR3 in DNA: TGTGCCAGCAACCTGGCCATCACAGATACGCAGTATTTT.

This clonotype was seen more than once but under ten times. The CDR3 region has the DNA TGTGCCAGTAGTAACGACCGGACTAGCGGGTTCCAAGAGACCCAGTACTTC. It is translated as CASSNDRTSGFQETQYF. The rearrangement joins TRBV19 to TRBJ2-5, with 11 bases lining up with TRBD2. Germline loops: CDR1 LNHDA, CDR2 SQIVND (reference sequence). This CDR3 is 17 amino acids long. With 4 bases clipped from V and 1 base from J, the junction kept 8 bases outside the gene matches.

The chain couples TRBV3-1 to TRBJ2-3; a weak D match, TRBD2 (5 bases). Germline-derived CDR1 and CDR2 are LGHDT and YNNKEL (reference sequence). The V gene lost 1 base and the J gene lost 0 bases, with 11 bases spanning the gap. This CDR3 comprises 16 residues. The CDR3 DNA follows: TGTGCCAGCAGCCAAGGAGATAGCGCTAGCACAGATACGCAGTATTTT. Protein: CASSQGDSASTDTQYF.